This T cell receptor (beta chain) emerged from a study of cytomegalovirus exposure and HLA in healthy donors. Study information: Early released data comprised around 79 million unique TCRs from HLA-typed donors. Study-wide results and limits: The study listed 164 cytomegalovirus-associated TCR beta chains.

60 Vbeta and 13 Jbeta primers were used in PCR. Source study methods: Among the unique TCR beta chains that a later analysis counted, 70 million to 85 million in all, around 11 million were shared. Method: immunoSEQ multiplex PCR; TCRdb's copy keeps in-frame clones and lacks some. Clone size and V and J calls were adopted from that table, with D and trimming inferred from the DNA. The profile shows about 98,000 clones, roughly 70% of them singletons. Points on this clone: The antigen is undetermined.

The germline V gene encodes CDR1 MGHRA and CDR2 YSYEKL. The ends were cut back, 0 bases at V and 3 bases at J, with 9 bases in the middle. CDR3 length: 14 residues. The V call is TRBV4-1, the J call TRBJ2-7; a possible D gene is TRBD2 (6 bases). The TCR originated in a man aged 50 to 60 in good health and CMV-seronegative. The sample comprised PBMCs. The CDR3 DNA follows: TGCGCCAGCAGCCAAGATTCTAGCGTCTACGAGCAGTACTTC. Its protein is CASSQDSSVYEQYF.